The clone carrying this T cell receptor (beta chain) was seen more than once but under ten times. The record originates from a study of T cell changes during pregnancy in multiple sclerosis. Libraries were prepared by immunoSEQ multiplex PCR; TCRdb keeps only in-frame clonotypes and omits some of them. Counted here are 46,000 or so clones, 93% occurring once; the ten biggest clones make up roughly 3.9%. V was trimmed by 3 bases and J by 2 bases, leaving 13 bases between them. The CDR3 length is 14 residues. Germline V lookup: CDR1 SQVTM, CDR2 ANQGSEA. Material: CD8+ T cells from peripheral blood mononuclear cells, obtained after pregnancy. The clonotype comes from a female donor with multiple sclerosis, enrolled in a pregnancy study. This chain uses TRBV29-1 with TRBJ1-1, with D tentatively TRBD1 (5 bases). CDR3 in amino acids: CSVDSLQGNTEAFF. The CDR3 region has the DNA TGCAGCGTTGACTCTCTGCAGGGAAACACTGAAGCTTTCTTT.